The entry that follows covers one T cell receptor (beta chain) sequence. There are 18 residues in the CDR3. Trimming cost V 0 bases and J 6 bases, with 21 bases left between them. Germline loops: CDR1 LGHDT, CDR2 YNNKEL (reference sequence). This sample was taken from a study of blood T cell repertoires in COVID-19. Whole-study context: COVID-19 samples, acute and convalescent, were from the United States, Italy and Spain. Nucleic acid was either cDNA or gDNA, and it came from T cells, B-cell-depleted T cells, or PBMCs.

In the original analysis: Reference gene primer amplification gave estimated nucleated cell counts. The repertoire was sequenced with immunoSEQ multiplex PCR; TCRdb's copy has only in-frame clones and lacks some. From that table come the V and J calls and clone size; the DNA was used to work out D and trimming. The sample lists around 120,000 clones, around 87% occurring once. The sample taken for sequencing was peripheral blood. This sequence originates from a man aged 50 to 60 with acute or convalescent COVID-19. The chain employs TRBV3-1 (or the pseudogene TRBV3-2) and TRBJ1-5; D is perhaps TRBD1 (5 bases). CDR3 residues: CASSQEGAAPPRTQPQHF. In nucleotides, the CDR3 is TGTGCCAGCAGCCAAGAAGGGGCAGCTCCTCCTAGGACTCAGCCCCAGCATTTT.